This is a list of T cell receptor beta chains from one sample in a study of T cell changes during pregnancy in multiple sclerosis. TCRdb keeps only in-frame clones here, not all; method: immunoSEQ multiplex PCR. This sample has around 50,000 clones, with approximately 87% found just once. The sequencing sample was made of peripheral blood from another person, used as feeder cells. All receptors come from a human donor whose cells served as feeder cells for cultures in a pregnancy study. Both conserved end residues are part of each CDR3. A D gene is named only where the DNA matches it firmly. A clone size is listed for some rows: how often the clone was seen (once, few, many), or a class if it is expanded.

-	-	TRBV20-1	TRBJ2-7	CSASQDYEQYF	TGCAGTGCTAGTCAAGACTACGAGCAGTACTTC
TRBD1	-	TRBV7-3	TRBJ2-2	CASRDSRTGNTGELFF	TGTGCCAGCAGAGACAGCCGGACAGGGAACACCGGGGAGCTGTTTTTT
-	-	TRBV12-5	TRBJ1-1	CASGPDSGAFF	TGTGCTAGTGGTCCCGACTCCGGCGCTTTCTTT
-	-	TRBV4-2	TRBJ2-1	CASSPGGWNEQFF	TGTGCCAGCAGCCCCGGAGGGTGGAATGAGCAGTTCTTC
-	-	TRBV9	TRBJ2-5	CASSAGDSGEVRETQYF	TGTGCCAGCAGCGCGGGGGACTCCGGGGAAGTAAGGGAGACCCAGTACTTC
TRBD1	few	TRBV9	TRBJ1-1	CASSTRDSLNTEAFF	TGTGCCAGCAGCACACGGGACAGCCTGAACACTGAAGCTTTCTTT
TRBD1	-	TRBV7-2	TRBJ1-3	CASSSGTGYGNTIYF	TGTGCCAGCAGCTCCGGGACAGGGTACGGAAACACCATATATTTT
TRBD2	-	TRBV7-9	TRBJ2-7	CASSPGLAGAPSYEQYF	TGTGCCAGCAGCCCGGGACTAGCGGGGGCCCCCTCCTACGAGCAGTACTTC
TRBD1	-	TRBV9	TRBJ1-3	CASSVRTGANSGNTIYF	TGTGCCAGCAGCGTGAGGACAGGGGCGAACTCTGGAAACACCATATATTTT
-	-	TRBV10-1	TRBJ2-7	CASSAGHLDEQYF	TGCGCCAGCAGTGCGGGCCACCTAGACGAGCAGTACTTC
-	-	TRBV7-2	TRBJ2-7	CASSIRTIYEQYF	TGTGCCAGCAGCATCCGGACTATCTACGAGCAGTACTTC
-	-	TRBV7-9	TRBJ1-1	CASSGRTVDTEAFF	TGTGCCAGCAGCGGGCGGACAGTCGACACTGAAGCTTTCTTT
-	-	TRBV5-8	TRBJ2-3	CASSLRDRRNTQYF	TGTGCCAGCAGCTTAAGGGATCGGCGGAATACGCAGTATTTT
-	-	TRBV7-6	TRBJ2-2	CASSLALWEDHTGELFF	TGTGCCAGCAGCTTAGCGCTGTGGGAGGACCACACCGGGGAGCTGTTTTTT
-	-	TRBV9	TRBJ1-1	CASSPGANTEAFF	TGTGCCAGCAGCCCAGGGGCGAACACTGAAGCTTTCTTT
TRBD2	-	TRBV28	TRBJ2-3	CASSPGTSGSTDTQYF	TGTGCCAGCAGTCCAGGGACTAGCGGGAGCACAGATACGCAGTATTTT
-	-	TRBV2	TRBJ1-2	CASKANPNYGYTF	TGTGCCAGCAAGGCCAATCCTAACTATGGCTACACCTTC
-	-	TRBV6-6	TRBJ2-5	CASRVQETQYF	TGTGCCAGCAGGGTCCAAGAGACCCAGTACTTC
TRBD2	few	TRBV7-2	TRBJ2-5	CASRLSGLAGQETQYF	TGTGCCAGCAGACTCTCGGGACTAGCGGGACAAGAGACCCAGTACTTC
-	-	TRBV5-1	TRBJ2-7	CASSLGSLGNEQYF	TGCGCCAGCAGCTTGGGGAGCTTGGGAAACGAGCAGTACTTC
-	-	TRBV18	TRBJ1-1	CASSLISAEAFF	TGTGCCAGCTCACTAATTAGCGCTGAAGCTTTCTTT
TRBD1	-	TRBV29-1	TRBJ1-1	CSVKGQRDGAEAFF	TGCAGCGTTAAGGGACAGAGGGATGGCGCTGAAGCTTTCTTT
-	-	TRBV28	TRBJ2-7	CASSLGEVRDPYEQYF	TGTGCCAGCAGTTTGGGGGAGGTGCGGGATCCCTACGAGCAGTACTTC
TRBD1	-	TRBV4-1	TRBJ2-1	CASSQLGQGGGISYNEQFF	TGCGCCAGCAGCCAGCTGGGACAGGGGGGCGGAATTTCCTACAATGAGCAGTTCTTC
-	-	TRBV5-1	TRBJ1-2	CASSPWDTPLPVGYTF	TGCGCCAGCAGCCCGTGGGACACACCGCTGCCCGTGGGCTACACCTTC
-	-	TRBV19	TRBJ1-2	CASSPDNYGYTF	TGTGCCAGTAGCCCCGACAACTATGGCTACACCTTC
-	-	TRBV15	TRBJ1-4	CATSRDIGWDEKLFF	TGTGCCACCAGCAGAGATATAGGGTGGGATGAAAAACTGTTTTTT
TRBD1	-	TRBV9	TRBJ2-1	CASSADLGQGTYNEQFF	TGTGCCAGCAGTGCCGATCTGGGACAGGGAACCTACAATGAGCAGTTCTTC
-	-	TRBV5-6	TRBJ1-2	CASSLPGLSYGYTF	TGTGCCAGCAGCTTGCCGGGGCTGAGCTATGGCTACACCTTC